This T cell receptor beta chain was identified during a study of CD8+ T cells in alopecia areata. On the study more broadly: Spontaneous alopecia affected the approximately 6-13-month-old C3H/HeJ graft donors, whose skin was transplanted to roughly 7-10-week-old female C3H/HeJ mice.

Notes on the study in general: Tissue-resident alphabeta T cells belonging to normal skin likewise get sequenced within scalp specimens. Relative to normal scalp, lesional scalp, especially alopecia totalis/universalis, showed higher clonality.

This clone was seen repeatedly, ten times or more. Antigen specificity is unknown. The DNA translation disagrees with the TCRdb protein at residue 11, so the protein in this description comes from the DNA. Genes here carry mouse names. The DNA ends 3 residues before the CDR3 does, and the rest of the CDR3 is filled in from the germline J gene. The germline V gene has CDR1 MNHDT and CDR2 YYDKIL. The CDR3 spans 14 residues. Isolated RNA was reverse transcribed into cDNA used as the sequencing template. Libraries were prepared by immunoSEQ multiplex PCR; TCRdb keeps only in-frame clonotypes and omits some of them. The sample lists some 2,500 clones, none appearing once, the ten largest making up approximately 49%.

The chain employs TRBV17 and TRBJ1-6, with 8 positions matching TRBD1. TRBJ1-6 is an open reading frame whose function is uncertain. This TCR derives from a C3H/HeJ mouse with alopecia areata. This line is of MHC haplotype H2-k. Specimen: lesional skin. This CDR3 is CASSIQGDNSPLYF. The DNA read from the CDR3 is TGTGCCAGCAGTATACAGGGGGATAATTCGCCC.